A selection of T cell receptor beta chains follows, all from one sample in a study of shared clonotypes between healthy human individuals. Method: immunoSEQ multiplex PCR; TCRdb's copy keeps in-frame clones and lacks some. Here the sample spans 640,000 or so clones, approximately 79% being singletons. The sample taken for sequencing was memory CD4+ T cells sorted from blood. Source of these receptors: a woman aged 30 to 39 in good health. The CDR3 runs from the conserved cysteine through the conserved F or W. D genes are given only for firm matches. The size field is filled for only some rows; it gives once, few, many or a size class.

CDR3nt	CDR3aa	d_gene	v_gene	j_gene	abundance
TGTGCCAGTTCTGTCTCTGGGGCCAACGTCCTGACTTTC	CASSVSGANVLTF	-	TRBV19	TRBJ2-6	-
TGTGCCAGCAGCCACCAGACAGGGGCCGGGGCGGGTGAGCAGTACTTC	CASSHQTGAGAGEQYF	TRBD1	TRBV7-2	TRBJ2-7	-
TGTGCCAGCTCAGCCCCGGGAGTTAGAGCTTTCTTT	CASSAPGVRAFF	-	TRBV18	TRBJ1-1	-
TGTGCCAGTAGTAGAACAGGGCCTACTAACTATGGCTACACCTTC	CASSRTGPTNYGYTF	-	TRBV19	TRBJ1-2	-
TGTGCCAGCAGCTTAGGTACAGGGATCGCGGATGGCTACACCTTC	CASSLGTGIADGYTF	-	TRBV7-9	TRBJ1-2	-
TGTGCCAGCAGGCGACAGAACACTGAAGCTTTCTTT	CASRRQNTEAFF	-	TRBV28	TRBJ1-1	-
TGTGCCAGGAGCGAGGGCATAGACCAGCCCCAGCATTTT	CARSEGIDQPQHF	-	TRBV25-1	TRBJ1-5	-
TGTGCCAGCAGCGTAGGGGACAGTTCGTACGAGCAGTACTTC	CASSVGDSSYEQYF	TRBD1	TRBV9	TRBJ2-7	-
TGTGCCAGCAGTGAAGGTTTGGGCGGGGCGAAGGTTGGTACGCAGTATTTT	CASSEGLGGAKVGTQYF	-	TRBV2	TRBJ2-3	-
TGTGCCAGCAGTCCAGGGTGGGGACACACCGGGGAGCTGTTTTTT	CASSPGWGHTGELFF	-	TRBV6-5	TRBJ2-2	few
TGTGCCAGCGGGTGGCGGGAGTCAGATACGCAGTATTTT	CASGWRESDTQYF	TRBD2	TRBV2	TRBJ2-3	-
TGTGCCAGCAGTCCGCGGGACAGGGGAGAGACCCAGTACTTC	CASSPRDRGETQYF	TRBD1	TRBV25-1	TRBJ2-5	-
TGTGCCAGCGGGGACGGCGGGTTTCAGCCCCAGCATTTT	CASGDGGFQPQHF	-	TRBV2	TRBJ1-5	-
TGTGCCAGCAGCCCGACTAGCGTAGGGTCGGCTGAGCAGTTCTTC	CASSPTSVGSAEQFF	TRBD2	TRBV11-1	TRBJ2-1	many
TGTGCCAGCAGTAGGCTAGGGGGCGATCAGCCCCAGCATTTT	CASSRLGGDQPQHF	TRBD1	TRBV19	TRBJ1-5	-
TGTGCCAGCAGCTTAGCGGGGGCGGTGGGCAATCAGCCCCAGCATTTT	CASSLAGAVGNQPQHF	-	TRBV7-9	TRBJ1-5	-
TGTGCCAGCAGTTTGGGCCCGGAGCCGTACGAGCAGTACTTC	CASSLGPEPYEQYF	-	TRBV28	TRBJ2-7	once
TGTGCCAGCAGACGGGACGGGAGGAACACTGAAGCTTTCTTT	CASRRDGRNTEAFF	-	TRBV28	TRBJ1-1	-
TGCGCCAGCAGCTTTTCAGGCCGCGGCACTGAAGCTTTCTTT	CASSFSGRGTEAFF	-	TRBV5-1	TRBJ1-1	-
TGTGCCAGCAGTAGGACTAGCGGGCAGGGCGGGGAGCTGTTTTTT	CASSRTSGQGGELFF	TRBD2	TRBV2	TRBJ2-2	-
TGTGCCACCAGCAGAGCGTGGGGGGGGAGCTATGGCTACACCTTC	CATSRAWGGSYGYTF	-	TRBV15	TRBJ1-2	-
TGTGCCAGTAGTACGGGACTAGTTGCCAACGAGCAGTACTTC	CASSTGLVANEQYF	TRBD2	TRBV19	TRBJ2-7	-
TGTGCCAGCAGCTCTATCCGGGACATCCTCTACGAGCAGTACTTC	CASSSIRDILYEQYF	-	TRBV11-2	TRBJ2-7	-
TGTGCCAGCAGCTTATCCATGGACAGGGGGCTCAACGAGCAGTACTTC	CASSLSMDRGLNEQYF	TRBD1	TRBV5-5	TRBJ2-7	-
TGCGCCAGCAGCCCCCGGGTCGATCGAGATACGCAGTATTTT	CASSPRVDRDTQYF	-	TRBV5-1	TRBJ2-3	few
TGTGCCAGCCGGGGATATGCTGAAGCTTTCTTT	CASRGYAEAFF	-	TRBV18	TRBJ1-1	-
TGTGCCAGCTCACCGAGCGGGAGTACCAGCACCTACGGGCAGTACTTC	CASSPSGSTSTYGQYF	TRBD2	TRBV18	TRBJ2-7	-
TGCGCCAGCAGCTTGGAAGGGGGACGTTGGGATGAGCAGTTCTTC	CASSLEGGRWDEQFF	-	TRBV5-1	TRBJ2-1	-
TGTGCCAGCAGTTCCGGGACCCCCATCTACGAGCAGTACTTC	CASSSGTPIYEQYF	-	TRBV27	TRBJ2-7	-
TGTGCCAGCAGTTCGGGACAAAACACCGGGGAGCTGTTTTTT	CASSSGQNTGELFF	-	TRBV28	TRBJ2-2	-
TGTGCCAGCAGCGTAGGGACAGGGGGCTTCACAGATACGCAGTATTTT	CASSVGTGGFTDTQYF	TRBD1	TRBV9	TRBJ2-3	-
TGTGCCAGCAGTCTGGGACTAGCGGGAGGACCGAGCAGCGGGGAGCTGTTTTTT	CASSLGLAGGPSSGELFF	TRBD2	TRBV2	TRBJ2-2	few
TGTGCCATCAGTCATAGCGGAGCCCCCACCGGGGAGCTGTTTTTT	CAISHSGAPTGELFF	-	TRBV10-3	TRBJ2-2	-
TGTGCCAGCAGTTACGGGCACTCTCAGCCCCAGCATTTT	CASSYGHSQPQHF	-	TRBV6-5	TRBJ1-5	-
TGTGCCAGCAGCTTAGCGCATGGACAGGGGAACACTGAAGCTTTCTTT	CASSLAHGQGNTEAFF	TRBD1	TRBV7-9	TRBJ1-1	-
TGTGCCAGCTCACCCTTGGGCAGGGGCAACACTGAAGCTTTCTTT	CASSPLGRGNTEAFF	-	TRBV18	TRBJ1-1	-
TGTGCCAGCAGATACGTTAGCGGGGGAGACGAGCAGTACTTC	CASRYVSGGDEQYF	TRBD2	TRBV28	TRBJ2-7	-